These 16 T cell receptor beta chains share one sample of origin, sequenced in a study of beta chain features in type 1 diabetes. The entirety of the isolated RNA underwent reverse transcription, so expressed TCRB transcripts were sequenced. Clones were sequenced by immunoSEQ multiplex PCR, and TCRdb holds only the in-frame ones, with some missing. The table has 970,000 or so clones, 15% to 20% seen once. The material sequenced was naive CD4+ T cells from blood. These receptor sequences come from a woman in her late teens or twenties in good health.

This clone came up a few times. This chain links TRBV7-9 with TRBJ2-2; 9 bases are a match to TRBD1. V lost 5 bases and J lost 4; bases outside the gene matches: 8. This CDR3 contains 16 residues. Germline loops: CDR1 SEHNR, CDR2 FQNEAQ (reference sequence). In DNA form, the CDR3 reads TGTGCCAGCAGCCTTTCCGGGACAGGGCCCACCGGGGAGCTGTTTTTT. This encodes CASSLSGTGPTGELFF.

This chain links TRBV7-2 with TRBJ2-1, with D uncertain. Germline V gene lookup returns CDR1 SGHTA and CDR2 FQGNSA. This CDR3 contains 16 residues. Deletions cut 0 bases from V and 4 bases from J, with 13 bases between. DNA for the CDR3: TGTGCCAGCAGCTTAGCGCTGGTGGTAGGGTACAATGAGCAGTTCTTC. Its protein product is CASSLALVVGYNEQFF.

This clone was seen a handful of times. Other nucleotide sequences from this sample produce the same CDR3. This chain joins TRBV7-3 and TRBJ1-1; maybe TRBD1 (5 bases). From germline, CDR1 is SGHTA and CDR2 FQGTGA. This CDR3 has 13 residues. Trimming left V 0 bases short and J 3 bases short, with 5 bases between. CDR3 sequence reads: CASSLTGDTEAFF. The DNA of the CDR3 is TGTGCCAGCAGCTTAACGGGGGACACTGAAGCTTTCTTT.

This clone was observed a few times. The chain carries TRBV9 and TRBJ2-7; tentative D call: TRBD2 (5 bases). The CDR3 is 18 amino acids. The V gene's germline CDR1 is SGDLS and CDR2 YYNGEE. The V end was cut by 0 bases, the J end by 6 bases, with 25 bases between. This CDR3 is CASSVGLAGRWAVGEQYF. The CDR3 DNA sequence: TGTGCCAGCAGCGTAGGACTTGCGGGCCGTTGGGCTGTGGGCGAGCAGTACTTC.

The chain recombines TRBV11-2 with TRBJ1-3; D gene ambiguous. V lost 3 bases and J 4 bases, leaving 7 bases between the germline ends. The CDR3 is made up of 13 amino acids. Germline loops: CDR1 SGHAT, CDR2 FQNNGV. The CDR3 sequence: CASSFHTGNTIYF. The CDR3 nucleotides are TGTGCCAGCAGCTTTCACACAGGAAACACCATATATTTT.

This rearrangement joins TRBV28 to TRBJ2-6, with D unresolved. The CDR3 runs to 17 residues. V was pared by 2 bases and J by 0 bases, with 11 bases between. Germline CDR1 is MDHEN and CDR2 is SYDVKM. CDR3 region: CASSLTSWNSGANVLTF. CDR3 bases: TGTGCCAGCAGTTTAACGTCCTGGAACTCTGGGGCCAACGTCCTGACTTTC.

This clone showed up just once. The chain recombines TRBV7-2 with TRBJ2-1; 10 bases fit TRBD2. V lost 8 bases, J lost 6 bases, and 7 bases stayed unmatched. Per germline, CDR1 SGHTA and CDR2 FQGNSA. The CDR3 extends over 14 amino acids. For the CDR3, the DNA is TGTGCCAGCTGGAGCGGGAGGGCCTTCAATGAGCAGTTCTTC. This gives the protein CASWSGRAFNEQFF.

CDR3 coding DNA: TGTGCCAGCACACGGACAGATTTGAACACTGAAGCTTTCTTT. Its protein product is CASTRTDLNTEAFF. V gene TRBV13 combines with J gene TRBJ1-1, with D possibly being TRBD1 (6 bases). The germline V gene has CDR1 PRHDT and CDR2 FYEKMQ (reference sequence). This CDR3 is built from 14 residues. The V gene lost 7 bases and the J gene lost 0 bases, with 12 bases spanning the gap. The full variable domain, completed using reference TRBV13 and TRBJ1-1, is AAGVIQSPRHLIKEKRETATLKCYPIPRHDTVYWYQQGPGQDPQFLISFYEKMQSDKGSIPDRFSAQQFSDYHSELNMSSLELGDSALYFCASTRTDLNTEAFFGQGTRLTVV.

In this sample, this clone turned up a few times. The V call is TRBV5-1, the J call TRBJ2-2; D may be TRBD2 (5 bases). The CDR3 loop spans 15 amino acids. Germline values: CDR1 SGHRS, CDR2 YFSETQ. Trimming removed 6 bases from V and 2 bases from J, with 14 bases in between. CDR3 protein: CASTEMSGNTGELFF. CDR3 in DNA: TGCGCCAGCACCGAGATGAGCGGCAACACCGGGGAGCTGTTTTTT.

This chain connects TRBV7-6 to TRBJ1-3; 10 bases match TRBD1. The CDR3 is 19 residues long. J was trimmed by 0 bases and V by 6 bases; bases with no gene match: 14. CDR1 SGHVS and CDR2 FNYEAQ come from the germline V gene. DNA for the CDR3: TGTGCCAGCAGTTCTACCCGGGACAGGGGAAAGCTCTCTGGAAACACCATATATTTT. Amino acids: CASSSTRDRGKLSGNTIYF.

This clone was counted a single time. This chain uses TRBV9 with TRBJ2-3, with no clear D. V shed 0 bases and J shed 0 bases, with 8 bases lying between them. This CDR3 contains 15 residues. Germline V gene lookup returns CDR1 SGDLS and CDR2 YYNGEE. CDR3 residues: CASSVDSSSTDTQYF. The CDR3 DNA reads as TGTGCCAGCAGCGTAGACAGCTCTAGCACAGATACGCAGTATTTT.

This clone was counted only a few times. Written as DNA, the CDR3 is TGTGCCAGCAGACAAAGCGGGGTCACTGAAGCTTTCTTT. It encodes CASRQSGVTEAFF. The genes are TRBV7-2 and TRBJ1-1; D is unresolved. There are 13 residues in the CDR3. V lost 6 bases and J lost 4, with 12 bases in between. Germline V lookup: CDR1 SGHTA, CDR2 FQGNSA.

The V gene is TRBV25-1, the J gene TRBJ1-5, with no clear D. Germline lookup yields CDR1 MGHDK and CDR2 SYGVNS. V was clipped by 3 bases and J by 7 bases, with 16 bases between them. The CDR3 is 15 amino acids. The CDR3 loop is CASSEGILRVQPQHF. In DNA form, the CDR3 reads TGTGCCAGCAGTGAGGGCATCTTGAGGGTACAGCCCCAGCATTTT.

This clone showed up just a few times. The chain combines TRBV18 with TRBJ2-3; perhaps TRBD1 as D (5 bases). Germline values: CDR1 KGHSH, CDR2 LQKENI. Trimming shortened V by 6 bases and J by 4 bases, and 17 bases separated the two germline ends. The CDR3 spans 15 residues. This CDR3 is CASSMSLTGADTQYF. The DNA of the CDR3 is TGTGCCAGCTCCATGAGTCTAACAGGCGCAGATACGCAGTATTTT.

The gene calls are TRBV7-9 and TRBJ1-5; no definite D call. This CDR3 spans 13 amino acids. The ends were cut back, 2 bases at V and 6 bases at J, with 8 bases in the middle. Per the germline V gene, CDR1 is SEHNR and CDR2 is FQNEAQ (reference sequence). CDR3 region: CASSLSGSQPQHF. The CDR3 nucleotides are TGTGCCAGCAGCTTATCGGGGAGTCAGCCCCAGCATTTT.

There are a few counts of this clone. This chain connects TRBV19 to TRBJ2-7; TRBD1 aligns across 9 bases. V lost 6 bases and J lost 0; bases outside the gene matches: 9. The germline CDR1 and CDR2 sequences are LNHDA and SQIVND (reference sequence). This CDR3 spans 16 amino acids. The CDR3 loop reads CASSETGTGISYEQYF. CDR3 sequence (DNA): TGTGCCAGTAGCGAGACCGGGACAGGGATCTCCTACGAGCAGTACTTC.